A selection of T cell receptor beta chains follows, all from one sample in a study of beta chain features in type 1 diabetes. Data came from immunoSEQ multiplex PCR; TCRdb stores just in-frame clones and leaves some out. The profile shows a few hundred thousand clones, over 12% of them singletons. Source material: naive CD4+ T cells from blood. These receptors were obtained from a young woman in good health. Both conserved end residues are part of each CDR3. The order of the fields is V gene, clone size, J gene, D gene, CDR3 protein, CDR3 DNA. A D gene is named only where the DNA matches it firmly. Where a row states a size, it is once, few, many or the class of an expanded clone; other rows omit it.

>TRBV30|few|TRBJ1-5|.
CAWTPGTNQPQHF
TGTGCCTGGACCCCCGGGACTAATCAGCCCCAGCATTTT
>TRBV29-1|.|TRBJ2-7|TRBD1
CSAPIISPGQNNYEQYF
TGCAGCGCCCCGATCATTTCTCCGGGACAGAATAACTACGAGCAGTACTTC
>TRBV28|few|TRBJ2-1|TRBD2
CASRPAGGLHEQFF
TGTGCCAGCAGGCCAGCGGGAGGATTACATGAGCAGTTCTTC
>TRBV4-3|.|TRBJ2-5|TRBD2
CASSHIAGGPETQYF
TGCGCCAGCAGCCATATAGCGGGAGGGCCCGAGACCCAGTACTTC
>TRBV30|few|TRBJ2-1|TRBD2
CAWIRGSSREQFF
TGTGCCTGGATTCGCGGGAGTAGTCGTGAGCAGTTCTTC
>TRBV30|few|TRBJ2-6|.
CAWRPQGSGANVLTF
TGTGCCTGGAGACCGCAGGGATCTGGGGCCAACGTCCTGACTTTC
>TRBV28|.|TRBJ2-4|TRBD1
CASSSRTGTSFF
TGTGCCAGCAGTTCTCGGACAGGGACGTCTTTCTTC
>TRBV27|.|TRBJ1-5|TRBD1
CASSFYGTGPNQPQHF
TGTGCCAGCAGTTTTTACGGGACAGGGCCCAATCAGCCCCAGCATTTT
>TRBV30|.|TRBJ2-5|TRBD2
CAWSVLRASGKETQYF
TGTGCCTGGAGTGTATTGCGGGCTAGCGGGAAAGAGACCCAGTACTTC
>TRBV30|.|TRBJ1-5|TRBD1
CAWRAPGTANQPQHF
TGTGCCTGGAGGGCCCCCGGGACAGCTAATCAGCCCCAGCATTTT
>TRBV7-9|.|TRBJ1-2|.
CASSAGQSRDYGYTF
TGTGCCAGCAGCGCCGGTCAATCACGGGACTATGGCTACACCTTC
>TRBV19|few|TRBJ1-5|TRBD1
CASSPTGVQPQHF
TGTGCCAGTAGTCCCACAGGGGTGCAGCCCCAGCATTTT
>TRBV4-3|few|TRBJ2-4|.
CASSQDRQRIAKNIQYF
TGCGCCAGCAGCCAAGATCGGCAGCGGATAGCCAAAAACATTCAGTACTTC
>TRBV30|few|TRBJ2-7|TRBD2
CAWTPSGRVTYEQYF
TGTGCCTGGACTCCTAGCGGGAGGGTGACCTACGAGCAGTACTTC
>TRBV28|.|TRBJ2-7|.
CASSLAREQYF
TGTGCCAGCAGTTTAGCCCGGGAGCAGTACTTC
>TRBV6-6|few|TRBJ2-2|TRBD1
CASRTTGTGDLWELFF
TGTGCCAGCAGAACTACCGGGACAGGGGATTTGTGGGAGCTGTTTTTT
>TRBV27|.|TRBJ1-2|TRBD1
CASSPWDRANYGYTF
TGTGCCAGCAGTCCCTGGGACAGGGCTAACTATGGCTACACCTTC
>TRBV25-1|.|TRBJ1-2|.
CASAPVGPRTRAYTF
TGTGCCAGCGCCCCGGTGGGTCCCCGGACAAGGGCCTACACCTTC
>TRBV30|.|TRBJ2-1|TRBD2
CAWSRLAGNNEQFF
TGTGCCTGGAGTAGGCTAGCGGGGAACAATGAGCAGTTCTTC
>TRBV5-4|few|TRBJ1-1|TRBD1
CASSLLLDRGTEAFF
TGTGCCAGCAGCTTGCTGTTGGACAGGGGAACTGAAGCTTTCTTT
>TRBV27|few|TRBJ2-3|TRBD2
CASSQVGLAGNPDTQYF
TGTGCCAGCAGTCAAGTCGGACTAGCAGGGAACCCAGATACGCAGTATTTT